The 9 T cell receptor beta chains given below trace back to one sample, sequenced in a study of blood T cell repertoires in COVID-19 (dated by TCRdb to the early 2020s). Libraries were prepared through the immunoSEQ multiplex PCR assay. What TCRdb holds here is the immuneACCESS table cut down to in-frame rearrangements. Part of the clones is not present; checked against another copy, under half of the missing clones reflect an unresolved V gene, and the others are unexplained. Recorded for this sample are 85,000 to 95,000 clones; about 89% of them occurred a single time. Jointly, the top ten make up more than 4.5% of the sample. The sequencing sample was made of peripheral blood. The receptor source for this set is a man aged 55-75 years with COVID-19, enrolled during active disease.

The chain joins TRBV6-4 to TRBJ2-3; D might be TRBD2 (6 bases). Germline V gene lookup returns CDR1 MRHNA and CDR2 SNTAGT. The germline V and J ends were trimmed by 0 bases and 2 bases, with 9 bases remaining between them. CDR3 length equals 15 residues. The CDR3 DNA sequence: TGTGCCAGCAGTGACTCGGGAGGTAACACAGATACGCAGTATTTT. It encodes CASSDSGGNTDTQYF.

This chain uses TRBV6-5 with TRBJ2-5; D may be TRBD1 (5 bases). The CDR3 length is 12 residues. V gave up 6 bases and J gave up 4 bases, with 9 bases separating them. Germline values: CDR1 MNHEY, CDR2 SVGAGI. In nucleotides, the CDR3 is TGTGCCAGCAGAGGGGCGTCAGAGACCCAGTACTTC. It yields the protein CASRGASETQYF.

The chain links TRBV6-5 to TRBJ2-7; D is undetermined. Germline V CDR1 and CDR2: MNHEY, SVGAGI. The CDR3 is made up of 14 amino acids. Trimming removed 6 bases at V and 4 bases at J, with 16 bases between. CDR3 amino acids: CASSPSLGEYEQYF. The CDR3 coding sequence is TGTGCCAGCAGCCCATCCCTAGGAGAATACGAGCAGTACTTC.

The CDR3 region is CAGGSGTESYEQYF. The CDR3 bases are TGTGCCGGAGGATCCGGGACAGAGTCCTACGAGCAGTACTTC. The gene calls are TRBV2 and TRBJ2-7; TRBD1 matches at 7 bases. Germline assignment: CDR1 SNHLY and CDR2 FYNNEI. J gave up 1 base and V 11 bases, and 11 bases lay outside the gene matches. The CDR3 covers 14 residues.

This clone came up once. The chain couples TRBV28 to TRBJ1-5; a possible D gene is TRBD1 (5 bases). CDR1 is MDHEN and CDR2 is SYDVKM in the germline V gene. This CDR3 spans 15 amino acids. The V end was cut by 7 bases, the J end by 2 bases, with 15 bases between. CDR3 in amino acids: CASTAPGEGNQPQHF. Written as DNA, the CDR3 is TGTGCCAGCACCGCCCCGGGGGAGGGCAATCAGCCCCAGCATTTT.

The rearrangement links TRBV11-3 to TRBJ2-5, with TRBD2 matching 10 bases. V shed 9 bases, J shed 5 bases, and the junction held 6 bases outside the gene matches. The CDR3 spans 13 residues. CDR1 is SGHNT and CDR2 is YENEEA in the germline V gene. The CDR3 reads CASTSGMGETQYF. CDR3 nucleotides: TGTGCCAGTACTAGCGGGATGGGCGAGACCCAGTACTTC. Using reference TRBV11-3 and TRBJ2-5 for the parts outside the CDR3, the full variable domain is EAGVVQSPRYKIIEKKQPVAFWCNPISGHNTLYWYLQNLGQGPELLIRYENEEAVDDSQLPKDRFSAERLKGVDSTLKIQPAELGDSAVYLCASTSGMGETQYFGPGTRLLVL.

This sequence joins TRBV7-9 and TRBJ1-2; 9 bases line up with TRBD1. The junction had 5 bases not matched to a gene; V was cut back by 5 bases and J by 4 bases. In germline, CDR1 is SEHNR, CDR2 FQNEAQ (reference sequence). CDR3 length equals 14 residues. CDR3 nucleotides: TGTGCCAGCAGCCCCCGGGACAGGGCCTATGGCTACACCTTC. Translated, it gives CASSPRDRAYGYTF.

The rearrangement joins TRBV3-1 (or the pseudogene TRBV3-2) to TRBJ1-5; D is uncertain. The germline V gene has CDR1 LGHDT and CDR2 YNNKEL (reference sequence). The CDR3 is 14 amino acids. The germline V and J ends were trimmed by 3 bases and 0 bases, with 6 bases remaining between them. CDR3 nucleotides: TGTGCCAGCAGCCATAGAAATAGCAATCAGCCCCAGCATTTT. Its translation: CASSHRNSNQPQHF.

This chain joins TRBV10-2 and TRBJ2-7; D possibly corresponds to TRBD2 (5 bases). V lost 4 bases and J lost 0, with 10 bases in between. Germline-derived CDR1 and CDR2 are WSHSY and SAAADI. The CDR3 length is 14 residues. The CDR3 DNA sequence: TGCGCCAGCAGTGTAAACGGGAACTCCTACGAGCAGTACTTC. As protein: CASSVNGNSYEQYF.